This T cell receptor beta chain is drawn from a study of glioma-infiltrating T cells after dendritic cell vaccination. Input was approximately 2.2 ug genomic DNA, or all available if less. Primers: 60 V beta forward and 13 J beta reverse. Using immunoSEQ multiplex PCR, the repertoire was profiled, and TCRdb retains in-frame clones only, with some absent. The sample includes under 100,000 clones, about 90% seen only once; the top ten take 3% to 4%. The CDR3 runs 15 residues. Germline V gene data show CDR1 as SGHTS and CDR2 as YDEGEE. V gave up 3 bases and J gave up 5 bases, with 17 bases separating them.

The clonotype originates from a human donor with glioblastoma. The sample in question was blood, obtained before dendritic cell vaccination. This chain uses TRBV5-8 with TRBJ2-5; D might be TRBD2 (6 bases). The CDR3 here is CASSSLAGLRETQYF. For the CDR3, the DNA is TGTGCCAGCAGCTCCCTGGCGGGGCTCCGCGAGACCCAGTACTTC.